Below, 21 T cell receptor beta chains from the same sample are listed, as sequenced in a study of blood T cell repertoires in COVID-19. This table comes from immunoSEQ multiplex PCR, and its TCRdb copy is limited to in-frame clones, with some not included. The data hold about 180,000 clones, with about 86% observed a single time. Sequencing input: peripheral blood. The receptor set was obtained from a man aged 65 to 85 with active or convalescent COVID-19.

This chain connects TRBV2 to TRBJ1-1, with 9 bases that match TRBD1. Germline trimming cut 6 bases from V and 11 bases from J; bases unmatched to any gene: 13. Germline CDR1 and CDR2: SNHLY and FYNNEI. The CDR3 is 14 amino acids. In DNA, the CDR3 is TGTGCCAGCAGCGAATTAGGGACAGGGCCGAGGGCTTTCTTT. Translation: CASSELGTGPRAFF.

The gene calls are TRBV7-2 and TRBJ1-1; TRBD1 is a possible D gene (5 bases). Trimming took off 3 bases at V and 2 bases at J, with 13 bases between the two ends. The CDR3 contains 15 residues. Germline values: CDR1 SGHTA, CDR2 FQGNSA. CDR3 in DNA: TGTGCCAGCAGCTTGGGCGGGGCCCCTAACACTGAAGCTTTCTTT. It codes for CASSLGGAPNTEAFF.

The chain links TRBV18 to TRBJ2-7; 8 positions match TRBD1. The J segment lost 6 bases and the V segment lost 8 bases, leaving 3 bases of the junction unmatched. There are 11 residues in the CDR3. Germline CDR1 is KGHSH and CDR2 is LQKENI. This chain's CDR3 is CASGQGPEQYF. The DNA of the CDR3 is TGTGCCAGCGGACAGGGCCCCGAGCAGTACTTC.

The chain recombines TRBV5-5 with TRBJ1-1; D is unresolved. Looked up from germline, CDR1 is SGHKS and CDR2 is YYEKEE (reference sequence). This CDR3 region has 15 residues. The germline V and J ends were trimmed by 0 bases and 3 bases, with 12 bases remaining between them. CDR3 nucleotides: TGTGCCAGCAGCTTGGGACCTAACAGTTACACTGAAGCTTTCTTT. It yields the protein CASSLGPNSYTEAFF.

The rearrangement joins TRBV3-1 (or the pseudogene TRBV3-2) to TRBJ2-3; 7 bases align to TRBD2. This CDR3 has 16 amino acids. Losses at the gene ends were 0 bases for V and 1 base for J; bases not matched to a gene: 4. Germline CDR1 is LGHDT and CDR2 is YNNKEL (reference sequence). The CDR3 DNA reads as TGTGCCAGCAGCCAAGATTATGGGGGGGGCACAGATACGCAGTATTTT. Translating it yields CASSQDYGGGTDTQYF.

This chain joins TRBV5-4 and TRBJ1-2, with D perhaps matching TRBD1 (5 bases). The CDR3 spans 14 residues. Trimming stripped 4 bases from V and 8 bases from J, with 18 bases between. Germline assignment: CDR1 SGHNT and CDR2 YYREEE (reference sequence). CDR3 sequence reads: CASSPVLAGYGYTF. In nucleotides, the CDR3 is TGTGCCAGCAGCCCGGTCCTGGCAGGGTACGGCTACACCTTC.

V usage is TRBV4-3 and J usage is TRBJ1-2; D ambiguous. CDR3 length: 17 amino acids. Trimming took off 1 base at V and 8 bases at J, with 23 bases between the two ends. Germline V gives CDR1 LGHNA, CDR2 YSLEER. CDR3: CASSQARALSARGGYTF. Written as DNA, the CDR3 is TGCGCCAGCAGCCAAGCCCGGGCCCTTAGCGCCCGCGGGGGCTACACCTTC.

This clone has a handful of counts. This chain links TRBV19 with TRBJ1-3; TRBD1 is a possible D gene (5 bases). CDR1 and CDR2 (germline): LNHDA, SQIVND (reference sequence). V gave up 7 bases and J gave up 2 bases, with 9 bases separating them. The CDR3 sequence is 13 residues long. The CDR3 DNA reads TGTGCCAGTATGAAAGGGGCTGGAAACACCATATATTTT. It is translated as CASMKGAGNTIYF.

V usage is TRBV2 and J usage is TRBJ1-2; 7 nucleotides align to TRBD1. The junction had 7 bases not matched to a gene; V was cut back by 4 bases and J by 2 bases. This CDR3 has 15 residues. The germline CDR1 and CDR2 sequences are SNHLY and FYNNEI. CDR3 nucleotides: TGTGCCAGCAGTGTGGTCAGACAGGGAAACTATGGCTACACCTTC. It is translated as CASSVVRQGNYGYTF. The full variable domain, in which reference TRBV2 and TRBJ1-2 provide the parts outside the CDR3, is EPEVTQTPSHQVTQMGQEVILRCVPISNHLYFYWYRQILGQKVEFLVSFYNNEISEKSEIFDDQFSVERPDGSNFTLKIRSTKLEDSAMYFCASSVVRQGNYGYTFGSGTRLTVV.

This clone was counted once. The chain employs TRBV10-2 and TRBJ2-3, with 8 bases lining up with TRBD2. J gave up 4 bases and V 6 bases, and 9 bases lay outside the gene matches. CDR1 WSHSY and CDR2 SAAADI come from the germline V gene. The CDR3 has 15 residues. CDR3 in DNA: TGCGCCAGCAGAAGCGGGACTAGACGGGCAGATACGCAGTATTTT. Translated, it gives CASRSGTRRADTQYF.

The genes are TRBV6-2 or TRBV6-3 and TRBJ1-2, with TRBD1 identical over 9 bases. The CDR3 spans 17 residues. Germline CDR1 MNHEY, CDR2 SVGEGT. J lost 4 bases, V lost 2 bases, and 11 bases had no gene match. Written as DNA, the CDR3 is TGTGCCAGCAGTTACGCCGCTAAGGGACAGGGCCTCTATGGCTACACCTTC. Its translation: CASSYAAKGQGLYGYTF.

Only one count was recorded for this clone. The chain combines TRBV19 with TRBJ2-1; 8 nucleotides agree with TRBD2. The trim removed 6 bases at V and 2 bases at J, leaving 3 bases unmatched. Looked up from germline, CDR1 is LNHDA and CDR2 is SQIVND (reference sequence). The CDR3 is made up of 14 amino acids. The CDR3 protein is CASRLAVTYNEQFF. CDR3 nucleotides: TGTGCCAGTAGACTAGCGGTTACCTACAATGAGCAGTTCTTC. The full variable domain, with the rest looked up from reference TRBV19 and TRBJ2-1, is DGGITQSPKYLFRKEGQNVTLSCEQNLNHDAMYWYRQDPGQGLRLIYYSQIVNDFQKGDIAEGYSVSREKKESFPLTVTSAQKNPTAFYLCASRLAVTYNEQFFGPGTRLTVL.

The chain links TRBV4-1 to TRBJ2-1; 10 bases agree with TRBD2. CDR1 is MGHRA and CDR2 is YSYEKL in the germline V gene. The CDR3 is 16 amino acids. Trimming cost V 4 bases and J 3 bases; bases outside gene matches: 6. In DNA form, the CDR3 reads TGCGCCAGCAGCCCTTCCAGGACTAGCGGCTACAATGAGCAGTTCTTC. The encoded protein is CASSPSRTSGYNEQFF.

V gene TRBV25-1 combines with J gene TRBJ2-2; 10 bases fit TRBD2. J lost 4 bases, V lost 10 bases, and 9 bases had no gene match. Germline assignment: CDR1 MGHDK and CDR2 SYGVNS. The CDR3 has 15 residues. CDR3 coding DNA: TGTGCCACCTCGCCTAGCGGGAGAGTCACCGGGGAGCTGTTTTTT. It specifies CATSPSGRVTGELFF.

Worth noting for this clone: Other DNA sequences in the same sample also yield this CDR3. V and J are TRBV5-6 and TRBJ2-7; D might be TRBD1 (6 bases). The CDR3 runs to 13 residues. The V end was cut by 4 bases, the J end by 3 bases, with 11 bases between. Per the germline V gene, CDR1 is SGHDT and CDR2 is YYEEEE. Here the CDR3 reads CASSPGQVYEQYF. Here the CDR3 DNA reads TGTGCCAGCAGCCCGGGACAAGTCTACGAGCAGTACTTC.

CDR3 sequence (DNA): TGTGCCAGCAGCTTCGCCGGGGGTAGCGGGGCGAGGACCGGGGAGCTGTTTTTT. Amino acids: CASSFAGGSGARTGELFF. This chain connects TRBV7-9 to TRBJ2-2, with 8 bases aligning to TRBD2. Germline-derived CDR1 and CDR2 are SEHNR and FQNEAQ (reference sequence). V was pared by 3 bases and J by 5 bases, with 14 bases of the junction left unmatched. This CDR3 region has 18 residues.

The chain uses TRBV30 and TRBJ1-1; unclear D gene. Germline CDR1 reads GTSNPN; CDR2 reads SVGIG (reference sequence). V dropped 5 bases and J dropped 0 bases, with 4 bases sitting between them. This CDR3 region has 11 residues. The CDR3: CAWLLNTEAFF. The CDR3, as DNA: TGTGCCTGGTTATTGAACACTGAAGCTTTCTTT.

The chain is built from TRBV7-2 and TRBJ2-3, with D possibly being TRBD2 (7 bases). The CDR3 has 16 amino acids. V shed 4 bases and J shed 1 base, with 15 bases lying between them. Per the germline V gene, CDR1 is SGHTA and CDR2 is FQGNSA. The CDR3 nucleotides are TGTGCCAGCAGCTCAGGGGCGGGAGTTGGCACAGATACGCAGTATTTT. Amino acid sequence: CASSSGAGVGTDTQYF.

V usage is TRBV29-1 and J usage is TRBJ1-1; a possible D gene is TRBD1 (6 bases). CDR1 is SQVTM, CDR2 ANQGSEA, per germline. The CDR3 contains 15 residues. With 7 bases removed from V and 3 bases from J, the gap between germline ends came to 21 bases. The CDR3 region is CSGSRGAGLDTEAFF. The CDR3 nucleotides are TGCAGCGGGAGTCGGGGGGCCGGCTTGGACACTGAAGCTTTCTTT.

V usage is TRBV7-9 and J usage is TRBJ1-1, with no clear D. Per germline, CDR1 SEHNR and CDR2 FQNEAQ (reference sequence). V was cut by 5 bases and J by 7 bases, with 11 bases left in between. CDR3 size: 12 residues. The CDR3 coding sequence is TGTGCCAGCAGCCTCTATGGTGGTGAAGCTTTCTTT. This sequence encodes CASSLYGGEAFF.

This clone appeared a single time. The V and J genes are TRBV27 and TRBJ2-7, with D maybe TRBD1 (5 bases). CDR1 is MNHEY and CDR2 is SMNVEV in the germline V gene (reference sequence). V was trimmed by 6 bases and J by 2 bases, leaving 11 bases between them. The CDR3 runs 13 residues. CDR3 residues: CASSHRKTYEQYF. In DNA form, the CDR3 reads TGTGCCAGCAGCCACAGGAAAACCTACGAGCAGTACTTC.